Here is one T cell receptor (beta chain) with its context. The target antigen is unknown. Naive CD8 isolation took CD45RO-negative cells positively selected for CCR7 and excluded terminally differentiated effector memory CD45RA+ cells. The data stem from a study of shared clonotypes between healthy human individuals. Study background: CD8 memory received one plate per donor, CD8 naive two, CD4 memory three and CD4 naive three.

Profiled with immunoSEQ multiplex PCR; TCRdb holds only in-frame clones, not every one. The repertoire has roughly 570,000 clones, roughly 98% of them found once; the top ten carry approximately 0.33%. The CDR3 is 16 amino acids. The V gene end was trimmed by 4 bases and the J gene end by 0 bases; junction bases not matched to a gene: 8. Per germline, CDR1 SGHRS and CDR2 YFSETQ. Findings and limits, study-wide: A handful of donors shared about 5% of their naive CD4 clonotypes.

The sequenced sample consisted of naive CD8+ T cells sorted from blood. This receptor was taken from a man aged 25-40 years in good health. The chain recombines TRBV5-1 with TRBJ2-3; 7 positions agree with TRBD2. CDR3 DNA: TGCGCCAGCAGCGCTCGGGGGGAACACAGCACAGATACGCAGTATTTT. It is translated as CASSARGEHSTDTQYF.